These 13 T cell receptor beta chains share one sample of origin, sequenced in a study of control samples from healthy donors and cancer patients. The assay was immunoSEQ multiplex PCR, and TCRdb's table has in-frame clones only and misses some. The sample lists roughly 160,000 clones, over 90% occurring once. The sequenced sample consisted of blood. Source of these receptors: a woman aged 25 to 39 in good health.

The chain recombines TRBV11-3 with TRBJ2-5; D remains unclear. V dropped 5 bases and J dropped 4 bases, with 11 bases sitting between them. This CDR3 has 13 residues. Per the germline V gene, CDR1 is SGHNT and CDR2 is YENEEA. The CDR3: CASSNGPLETQYF. The CDR3 nucleotides are TGTGCCAGCAGCAACGGCCCCCTAGAGACCCAGTACTTC.

The chain recombines TRBV20-1 with TRBJ1-2, with D unresolved. V lost 3 bases and J 3 bases, leaving 26 bases between the germline ends. This CDR3 spans 18 amino acids. Germline V CDR1 and CDR2: DFQATT, SNEGSKA (reference sequence). The CDR3 DNA is TGCAGTGCTAGTCCATTTGACGGAACGTCGGTCGGAGACTATGGCTACACCTTC. It is translated as CSASPFDGTSVGDYGYTF.

The chain links TRBV28 to TRBJ1-1, with D unclear. Germline V CDR1 and CDR2: MDHEN, SYDVKM. This CDR3 spans 13 amino acids. V was clipped by 6 bases and J by 4 bases, with 12 bases between them. The CDR3 spells CASSPNWSTEAFF. As DNA, the CDR3 is TGTGCCAGCAGCCCTAACTGGAGCACTGAAGCTTTCTTT. Full variable domain (missing parts from reference TRBV28 and TRBJ1-1): DVKVTQSSRYLVKRTGEKVFLECVQDMDHENMFWYRQDPGLGLRLIYFSYDVKMKEKGDIPEGYSVSREKKERFSLILESASTNQTSMYLCASSPNWSTEAFFGQGTRLTVV.

V is TRBV7-8 and J is TRBJ1-2; 9 positions match TRBD1. This CDR3 has 14 residues. Germline V gene lookup returns CDR1 SGHVS and CDR2 FQNEAQ. J was trimmed by 7 bases and V by 0 bases; bases with no gene match: 3. The CDR3: CASSLAQGAGGYTF. CDR3 DNA sequence: TGTGCCAGCAGCTTAGCACAGGGGGCGGGTGGCTACACCTTC.

This chain links TRBV28 with TRBJ2-7; D unclear. The CDR3 is 14 amino acids. Trimming took off 2 bases at V and 0 bases at J, with 8 bases between the two ends. Germline V gene lookup returns CDR1 MDHEN and CDR2 SYDVKM. CDR3 DNA sequence: TGTGCCAGCAGTTTAGGAATCCTCTCCTACGAGCAGTACTTC. Translation: CASSLGILSYEQYF.

V usage is TRBV18 and J usage is TRBJ2-2, with 11 bases matching TRBD2. The V gene end was trimmed by 3 bases and the J gene end by 4 bases; junction bases not matched to a gene: 1. The CDR3 has 15 residues. Germline V gives CDR1 KGHSH, CDR2 LQKENI. The CDR3: CASSPTSGVTGELFF. CDR3 nucleotide sequence: TGTGCCAGCTCACCGACTAGCGGGGTCACCGGGGAGCTGTTTTTT.

The chain joins TRBV28 to TRBJ1-2, with unresolved D. Germline V gene sequence: CDR1 MDHEN, CDR2 SYDVKM. CDR3 length equals 14 residues. V was trimmed by 4 bases and J by 6 bases, leaving 15 bases between them. CDR3 sequence: CASSSPAGRDGYTF. The CDR3 coding sequence is TGTGCCAGCAGTTCCCCAGCCGGGCGGGATGGCTACACCTTC.

V and J are TRBV4-2 and TRBJ2-6; unclear D gene. The CDR3 covers 15 residues. V was shortened by 1 base and J by 4 bases, with 8 bases between the two germline ends. Germline loops: CDR1 LGHNA, CDR2 YNFKEQ. CDR3 nucleotides: TGTGCCAGCAGCCAAGGCCGGGCAGGGGCCAACGTCCTGACTTTC. Protein: CASSQGRAGANVLTF.

The rearrangement joins TRBV15 to TRBJ1-1; D gene uncertain. The CDR3 is made up of 14 amino acids. The V and J ends lost 0 bases and 3 bases respectively, with 8 bases between them. CDR1 and CDR2 (germline): LNHNV, YYDKDF (reference sequence). CDR3 nucleotides: TGTGCCACCAGCAGAGATCTCGGGTACACTGAAGCTTTCTTT. Translating gives CATSRDLGYTEAFF.

The chain carries TRBV7-8 and TRBJ2-7, with TRBD2 as a possible D gene (6 bases). The CDR3 spans 12 residues. Germline-derived CDR1 and CDR2 are SGHVS and FQNEAQ. V lost 3 bases and J 6 bases, leaving 9 bases between the germline ends. The CDR3 bases are TGTGCCAGCAGCTTCGGGACTCTCGAGCAGTACTTC. Translating it yields CASSFGTLEQYF.

The rearrangement joins TRBV6-6 to TRBJ2-5; 8 bases fit TRBD2. From germline, CDR1 is MNHNY and CDR2 SVGAGI (reference sequence). The CDR3 contains 12 residues. After removal of 8 bases from V and 4 bases from J, the junction contained 3 bases not matched to a gene. The CDR3 loop is CASGLAGETQYF. The CDR3 nucleotides are TGTGCCAGCGGGCTAGCGGGAGAGACCCAGTACTTC.

The rearrangement links TRBV28 to TRBJ2-1, with D possibly being TRBD2 (7 bases). In germline, CDR1 is MDHEN, CDR2 SYDVKM. Between the trimmed V and J ends, which lost 4 bases and 8 bases, there was a span of 15 bases. CDR3 size: 14 residues. In DNA, the CDR3 is TGTGCCAGCAGTTGGGGGGGGGCCGTCGATGAGCAGTTCTTC. This sequence encodes CASSWGGAVDEQFF.

The chain links TRBV7-6 to TRBJ1-6; 7 bases line up with TRBD1. Germline V gene data show CDR1 as SGHVS and CDR2 as FNYEAQ. V dropped 0 bases and J dropped 9; count of bases not matched to a gene: 14. CDR3 length: 18 amino acids. The CDR3 is CASSLAPGLTGARSPLHF. CDR3 bases: TGTGCCAGCAGCTTAGCGCCCGGGTTAACAGGGGCACGTTCACCCCTCCACTTT.